Listed below are T cell receptor beta chains from one sample, sequenced in a study of technical replicates of blood from a handful of donors. Some clones are missing from TCRdb's copy, which holds only in-frame ones; the method was immunoSEQ multiplex PCR. This table holds 95,000 to 100,000 clones, 96% found once. Sequencing was carried out using T cells isolated from PBMCs. The receptors derive from a human donor in good health. Each CDR3 is given with its conserved first and last residue. The D gene is left open where the match is weak. A row's size may be missing; if present it is once, few, many or a size class.

CDR3 | DNA | size | J | V | D
CASSPGFGQPQHF | TGTGCCAGCAGTCCGGGGTTCGGTCAGCCCCAGCATTTT | NA | TRBJ1-5 | TRBV27 | NA
CSVESRTNYGYTF | TGCAGCGTTGAATCCAGGACTAACTATGGCTACACCTTC | NA | TRBJ1-2 | TRBV29-1 | NA
CAYSTGAPYEQYF | TGTGCCTACTCGACAGGGGCACCCTACGAGCAGTACTTC | NA | TRBJ2-7 | TRBV30 | TRBD1
CASSLYRNRGMADTQYF | TGTGCCAGCAGCCTCTACCGAAACAGGGGAATGGCAGATACGCAGTATTTT | once | TRBJ2-3 | TRBV14 | TRBD1
CASSLSPSGQGYTEAFF | TGCGCCAGCAGCTTGTCGCCCTCGGGACAGGGCTACACTGAAGCTTTCTTT | NA | TRBJ1-1 | TRBV5-1 | TRBD1
CSVEDRVMETQYF | TGCAGCGTTGAAGACAGGGTAATGGAGACCCAGTACTTC | NA | TRBJ2-5 | TRBV29-1 | NA
CASSEMPGQGGNTEAFF | TGCGCCAGCAGTGAGATGCCGGGACAGGGGGGAAACACTGAAGCTTTCTTT | NA | TRBJ1-1 | TRBV10-1 | TRBD1
CASSILAGSGNTIYF | TGTGCCAGTAGTATCCTTGCGGGCTCTGGAAACACCATATATTTT | NA | TRBJ1-3 | TRBV19 | NA
CASSLYQSSGGHNEQFF | TGTGCCAGCAGCTTGTACCAATCTAGCGGGGGGCACAATGAGCAGTTCTTC | NA | TRBJ2-1 | TRBV5-4 | TRBD2
CASSGTGPSTGELFF | TGCGCCAGCAGCGGGACAGGGCCGAGCACCGGGGAGCTGTTTTTT | NA | TRBJ2-2 | TRBV10-2 | TRBD1
CASSGHGFYMNTEAFF | TGTGCCAGCAGTGGTCACGGGTTTTATATGAACACTGAAGCTTTCTTT | NA | TRBJ1-1 | TRBV2 | NA
CSETGGGNEQFF | TGCAGCGAAACAGGGGGAGGGAATGAGCAGTTCTTC | NA | TRBJ2-1 | TRBV29-1 | NA
CASSPGGSGGYEQYF | TGCGCCAGCAGTCCCGGGGGTAGCGGGGGATACGAGCAGTACTTC | NA | TRBJ2-7 | TRBV5-1 | TRBD2
CASSEAGHKTQPLHF | TGTGCCAGCAGTGAAGCGGGACACAAGACTCAACCCCTCCACTTT | NA | TRBJ1-6 | TRBV6-1 | NA
CASSGTSGAYTGELFF | TGTGCTAGCAGCGGGACTAGCGGCGCCTACACCGGGGAGCTGTTTTTT | NA | TRBJ2-2 | TRBV7-7 | TRBD2
CASSWAGGGLDEQFF | TGCGCCAGCAGCTGGGCAGGGGGTGGTTTAGATGAGCAGTTCTTC | NA | TRBJ2-1 | TRBV5-1 | TRBD1
CASSPGLVNTEAFF | TGTGCCAGCTCACCCGGCCTAGTTAACACTGAAGCTTTCTTT | NA | TRBJ1-1 | TRBV18 | NA
CASSYRTGNTEAFF | TGCGCCAGCAGCTACCGGACAGGGAACACTGAAGCTTTCTTT | NA | TRBJ1-1 | TRBV5-1 | TRBD1
CASQYPLNSPLHF | TGTGCCAGCCAATACCCACTAAATTCACCCCTCCACTTT | NA | TRBJ1-6 | TRBV2 | NA
CASSQDGVAAETQYF | TGCGCCAGCAGCCAAGATGGAGTAGCGGCAGAGACCCAGTACTTC | NA | TRBJ2-5 | TRBV4-1 | NA
CASSLRRGSYNEQFF | TGTGCCAGCAGCTTGCGCCGGGGCTCCTACAATGAGCAGTTCTTC | NA | TRBJ2-1 | TRBV5-6 | NA
CASSSVDRFGGDTF | TGTGCCAGCAGTTCCGTAGACCGCTTTGGAGGTGACACCTTC | once | TRBJ1-2 | TRBV28 | NA
CASSARTARGEQYF | TGTGCCAGCAGCGCAAGAACCGCGCGGGGTGAGCAGTACTTC | NA | TRBJ2-7 | TRBV9 | NA
CASSLGGSGRSYEQYF | TGCGCCAGCAGCTTGGGGGGTAGCGGGAGGTCCTACGAGCAGTACTTC | NA | TRBJ2-7 | TRBV5-1 | TRBD2
CASSSFSGNTIYF | TGTGCCAGCTCCTCCTTCTCTGGAAACACCATATATTTT | NA | TRBJ1-3 | TRBV6-6 | NA
CASSLSVEEAFF | TGTGCCAGCAGCTTATCCGTTGAGGAAGCTTTCTTT | NA | TRBJ1-1 | TRBV7-9 | NA
CASSLSWESGYNEQFF | TGTGCCAGCAGTTTATCGTGGGAGAGCGGCTACAATGAGCAGTTCTTC | NA | TRBJ2-1 | TRBV27 | NA
CASSTRYSGTGASQGAKNIQYF | TGTGCCAGCTCAACACGGTACTCCGGGACAGGGGCCTCGCAGGGGGCCAAAAACATTCAGTACTTC | NA | TRBJ2-4 | TRBV18 | TRBD1
CASSSPQGSMNTEAFF | TGTGCCAGCAGTTCGCCTCAGGGCTCCATGAACACTGAAGCTTTCTTT | NA | TRBJ1-1 | TRBV28 | NA
CASSYQGANYGYTF | TGTGCCAGCAGTTACCAGGGGGCTAACTATGGCTACACCTTC | once | TRBJ1-2 | TRBV6-5 | TRBD1
CASSWTGSWEQYF | TGCGCCAGCAGCTGGACAGGGTCGTGGGAGCAGTACTTC | NA | TRBJ2-7 | TRBV5-1 | TRBD1
CASSDRGLAGVKTQYF | TGTGCCAGCAGCGACCGTGGACTAGCGGGAGTAAAGACCCAGTACTTC | NA | TRBJ2-5 | TRBV7-9 | TRBD2
CASRTGLEYEQYF | TGTGCCAGCAGGACAGGGCTCGAGTACGAGCAGTACTTC | NA | TRBJ2-7 | TRBV6-1 | TRBD1
CASSLGGQGAEAFF | TGTGCCAGCAGCTTAGGGGGTCAGGGGGCGGAAGCTTTCTTT | NA | TRBJ1-1 | TRBV13 | TRBD1
CASSGGTLYNEQFF | TGTGCCAGCAGTGGCGGGACCCTTTACAATGAGCAGTTCTTC | NA | TRBJ2-1 | TRBV2 | NA
CASSYGGPRTDTQYF | TGTGCCAGCAGTTACGGCGGTCCACGGACAGATACGCAGTATTTT | NA | TRBJ2-3 | TRBV6-5 | NA